This TCR beta chain was obtained from a study of blood T cell repertoires in COVID-19. Study information: COVID-19 samples, acute and convalescent, were from the United States, Italy and Spain. From T cells, B-cell-depleted T cells, or PBMCs came the material, which was cDNA or gDNA.

Only in-frame clones appear in the TCRdb table, and some are missing; sequencing was by immunoSEQ multiplex PCR. This sample has around 300,000 clones; around nine tenths occur once, and the top ten carry about 3.9%. The sample taken for sequencing was peripheral blood. The origin of this receptor is a woman between 45 and 60 years old with active or convalescent COVID-19.

The CDR3 reads CAIRAENTEAFF. Written as DNA, the CDR3 is TGTGCCATCAGGGCCGAGAACACTGAAGCTTTCTTT. The V call is TRBV10-3, the J call TRBJ1-1, with D uncertain. Trimming removed 6 bases at V and 1 base at J, with 6 bases between. This CDR3 is built from 12 residues. From germline, CDR1 is ENHRY and CDR2 SYGVKD.